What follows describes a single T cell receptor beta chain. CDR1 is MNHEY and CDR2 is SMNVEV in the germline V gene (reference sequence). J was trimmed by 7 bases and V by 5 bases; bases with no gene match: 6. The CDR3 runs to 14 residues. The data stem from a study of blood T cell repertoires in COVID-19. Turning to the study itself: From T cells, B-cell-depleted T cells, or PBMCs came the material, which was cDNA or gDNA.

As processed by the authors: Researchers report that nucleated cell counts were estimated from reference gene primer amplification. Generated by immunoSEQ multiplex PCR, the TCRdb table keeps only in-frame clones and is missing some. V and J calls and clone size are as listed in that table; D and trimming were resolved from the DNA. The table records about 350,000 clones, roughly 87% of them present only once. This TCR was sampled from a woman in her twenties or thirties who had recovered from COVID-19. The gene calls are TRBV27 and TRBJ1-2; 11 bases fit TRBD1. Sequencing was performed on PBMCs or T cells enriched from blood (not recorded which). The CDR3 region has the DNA TGTGCCAGCAGTACGGACAGGGGGCAGGGTGGCTACACCTTC. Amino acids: CASSTDRGQGGYTF.